This entry concerns a single T cell receptor beta chain. Trimming cost V 4 bases and J 2 bases, with 19 bases left between them. The CDR3 loop spans 17 amino acids. Germline CDR1 reads SEHNR; CDR2 reads FQNEAQ (reference sequence). Libraries were prepared by immunoSEQ multiplex PCR; TCRdb keeps only in-frame clonotypes and omits some of them. Of about 500,000 clones listed, about four fifths were seen once; the top ten hold roughly 0.013%. The data stem from a study of shared T cell receptors in the human thymus. The data were also submitted as part of a second study, on human thymus T cells. That paper adds: Corrective heart surgery yielded resections, and these provided the thymus tissue. Seemingly biased V and J gene usage marked thymic and blood repertoires.

The gene calls are TRBV7-9 and TRBJ2-3; TRBD2 is a possible D gene (6 bases). The specimen sequenced was thymocytes. This TCR was sampled from a boy in the first two years of life with a congenital heart defect. The DNA of the CDR3 is TGTGCCAGCAGCTCCGTCCCCCGAGGAGGGGACACAGATACGCAGTATTTT. As protein: CASSSVPRGGDTDTQYF.